This entry describes one T cell receptor beta chain. The entry originates in a study of OX40 agonist ivuxolimab in advanced cancers. Germline-derived CDR1 and CDR2 are MDHEN and SYDVKM. This CDR3 spans 17 amino acids. V was clipped by 0 bases and J by 2 bases; unmatched bases: 6. TCRdb's copy holds only in-frame clones and misses some; the assay was immunoSEQ multiplex PCR. The data hold about 64,000 clones, with more than 80% observed a single time. V usage is TRBV28 and J usage is TRBJ2-3; TRBD2 matches at 9 bases. The receptor was derived from an adult with an advanced solid tumor such as melanoma, head and neck, liver or kidney cancer. Sample: CD4+ or CD8+ T cells sorted from blood, taken in a trial of the OX40 agonist ivuxolimab. CDR3 sequence: CASSLWGSGSDTDTQYF. CDR3 DNA sequence: TGTGCCAGCAGTTTATGGGGTAGCGGGAGTGACACAGATACGCAGTATTTT.